Presented here are 28 T cell receptor beta chains from one specimen sequenced in a study of T cell responses to AZD1222 COVID-19 vaccine. Here immunoSEQ multiplex PCR was the method, and the copy in TCRdb shows in-frame clones only, minus some. The sample consists of 200,000 or so clones, approximately 94% of them appearing once. The sample here was peripheral blood, taken on day 0 of AZD1222 vaccination. The source of these receptors is an adult in good health.

This clone was observed a single time. This sequence joins TRBV18 and TRBJ2-3, with TRBD2 matching over 14 bases. CDR3 size: 21 residues. Trimming at V came to 2 bases and at J to 6 bases, leaving 19 bases not matched to a gene. Germline V gene sequence: CDR1 KGHSH, CDR2 LQKENI. CDR3 protein: CASSPAPGTSGRRGVTDTQYF. CDR3 nucleotides: TGTGCCAGCTCACCAGCCCCCGGGACTAGCGGGAGACGAGGTGTAACGGATACGCAGTATTTT.

The genes are TRBV6-2 or TRBV6-3 and TRBJ2-7; D unclear. This CDR3 region has 14 residues. The ends were cut back, 0 bases at V and 2 bases at J, with 8 bases in the middle. Germline V gives CDR1 MNHEY, CDR2 SVGEGT. The CDR3 DNA is TGTGCCAGCAGTTACTCTGGACCACCCTACGAGCAGTACTTC. The encoded protein is CASSYSGPPYEQYF.

In the case of this clone: This same CDR3 is encoded by further DNA sequences in the sample. V and J are TRBV6-5 and TRBJ2-1; D is uncertain. The ends were cut back, 0 bases at V and 8 bases at J, with 5 bases in the middle. This CDR3 spans 12 amino acids. Germline CDR1 is MNHEY and CDR2 is SVGAGI. DNA of the CDR3: TGTGCCAGCAGTTACTCGGGCCATGAGCAGTTCTTC. This gives the protein CASSYSGHEQFF.

This clone appeared once. V usage is TRBV5-1 and J usage is TRBJ1-2; D gene unclear. Trimming left V 2 bases short and J 5 bases short, with 19 bases between. The length of the CDR3 is 16 residues. CDR1 is SGHRS and CDR2 is YFSETQ in the germline V gene. CDR3: CASSFGPNIELYGYTF. The CDR3 nucleotides read TGCGCCAGCAGCTTTGGACCCAACATAGAACTTTATGGCTACACCTTC.

The CDR3 region has the DNA TGTGCCAGCAGTTTCAAGGGAGCCTTTGATGAGTTTGAAGCTTTCTTT. It codes for CASSFKGAFDEFEAFF. The chain uses TRBV28 and TRBJ1-1; D gene uncertain. The CDR3 contains 16 residues. The germline V and J ends were trimmed by 3 bases and 7 bases, with 21 bases remaining between them. Germline V gene data show CDR1 as MDHEN and CDR2 as SYDVKM.

This chain links TRBV28 with TRBJ1-1; tentative D call: TRBD1 (5 bases). Trimming stripped 6 bases from V and 5 bases from J, with 13 bases between. Germline V gives CDR1 MDHEN, CDR2 SYDVKM. There are 13 residues in the CDR3. The CDR3 region is CASRAGRSTEAFF. CDR3 sequence (DNA): TGTGCCAGCAGAGCAGGGAGGTCTACTGAAGCTTTCTTT.

The V call is TRBV9, the J call TRBJ2-3, with D hard to call. Between the trimmed V and J ends, which lost 1 base and 3 bases, there was a span of 6 bases. This CDR3 comprises 13 residues. The germline V gene has CDR1 SGDLS and CDR2 YYNGEE. For the CDR3, the DNA is TGTGCCAGCAGCGTACATCCGACAGATACGCAGTATTTT. Amino acid sequence: CASSVHPTDTQYF.

This rearrangement joins TRBV11-2 to TRBJ2-5; D gene uncertain. CDR1 and CDR2 (germline): SGHAT, FQNNGV. V gave up 0 bases and J gave up 2 bases, with 10 bases separating them. This CDR3 region has 15 residues. Here the CDR3 reads CASSLDRVSQETQYF. The CDR3 nucleotides read TGTGCCAGCAGCTTAGATAGGGTTTCTCAAGAGACCCAGTACTTC.

This chain joins TRBV11-2 and TRBJ1-2; 10 positions agree with TRBD1. The germline V gene has CDR1 SGHAT and CDR2 FQNNGV. The CDR3 runs 13 residues. V was clipped by 4 bases and J by 7 bases; unmatched bases: 3. In DNA, the CDR3 is TGTGCCAGCAGCTGGACAGGGGGGAGTGGCTACACCTTC. Protein sequence: CASSWTGGSGYTF.

V gene TRBV7-8 combines with J gene TRBJ1-5; D unclear. Germline-derived CDR1 and CDR2 are SGHVS and FQNEAQ. This CDR3 is 14 amino acids long. With 1 base removed from V and 6 bases from J, the gap between germline ends came to 10 bases. The CDR3 spells CASSLVRLAQPQHF. The DNA of the CDR3 is TGTGCCAGCAGCTTAGTTCGATTAGCTCAGCCCCAGCATTTT. Variable domain in full (rest from reference TRBV7-8 and TRBJ1-5): GAGVSQSPRYKVAKRGQDVALRCDPISGHVSLFWYQQALGQGPEFLTYFQNEAQLDKSGLPSDRFFAERPEGSVSTLKIQRTQQEDSAVYLCASSLVRLAQPQHFGDGTRLSIL.

V usage is TRBV5-3 and J usage is TRBJ1-5; D perhaps matches TRBD1 (6 bases). TRBV5-3 has ORF status, its function being uncertain. CDR3 length: 16 residues. Trimming took 2 bases from V and 8 from J, leaving 20 bases between them. DNA for the CDR3: TGTGCCAGAAGCTTCCCAAGACAGGCCCGGTGGGAGCCCCAGCATTTT. Translated: CARSFPRQARWEPQHF.

This clone has a single count. The chain recombines TRBV5-1 with TRBJ1-2; D is unresolved. CDR1 and CDR2 (germline): SGHRS, YFSETQ. V lost 0 bases and J lost 4, with 10 bases in between. The CDR3 spans 14 residues. The CDR3 loop is CASSLGPDRYGYTF. CDR3 DNA sequence: TGCGCCAGCAGCTTGGGACCTGATCGCTATGGCTACACCTTC.

V and J are TRBV7-2 and TRBJ2-7; 9 positions agree with TRBD1. V lost 1 base to trimming and J lost 0 bases; unmatched junction nucleotides: 4. The CDR3 totals 16 residues. Germline CDR1 is SGHTA and CDR2 is FQGNSA. CDR3 sequence: CASSLVAGQGSYEQYF. CDR3 nucleotides: TGTGCCAGCAGCTTAGTGGCGGGACAGGGCTCCTACGAGCAGTACTTC.

V and J are TRBV4-1 and TRBJ1-2, with D hard to call. V was shortened by 0 bases and J by 8 bases, with 13 bases between the two germline ends. Germline-derived CDR1 and CDR2 are MGHRA and YSYEKL. This CDR3 contains 14 residues. The CDR3 nucleotides read TGCGCCAGCAGCCAAGATAACATTCCACACGGCTACACCTTC. Translated, it gives CASSQDNIPHGYTF.

In regard to this clone: One junction end does not reproduce the germline sequence, and a read error may be involved. The chain recombines TRBV7-7 with TRBJ2-5; possible D gene TRBD1, 5 bases. The CDR3 length is 14 residues. CDR1 SSHAT and CDR2 FNYEAQ come from the germline V gene (reference sequence). The CDR3 region is CASSLDTLGETQYF. CDR3 bases: TGTGCTAGCAGCTTGGACACCCTGGGAGAGACCCAGTACTTC.

The chain has TRBV10-1 and TRBJ2-7; TRBD2 aligns across 10 bases. The CDR3 spans 14 residues. The germline CDR1 and CDR2 sequences are WNHNN and SYGVQD (reference sequence). J was trimmed by 11 bases and V by 2 bases; bases with no gene match: 9. The CDR3 loop reads CASSEQREGSTKYF. DNA of the CDR3: TGCGCCAGCAGTGAGCAGCGGGAGGGATCTACAAAGTACTTC.

V gene TRBV7-6 combines with J gene TRBJ2-7; D is ambiguous. Germline lookup yields CDR1 SGHVS and CDR2 FNYEAQ. V was clipped by 0 bases and J by 7 bases, with 16 bases between them. The CDR3 runs 15 residues. For the CDR3, the DNA is TGTGCCAGCAGCTTAGCCGGCCCAGGTATAGGGGAGCAGTACTTC. Protein sequence: CASSLAGPGIGEQYF.

This chain joins TRBV7-2 and TRBJ2-7, with 13 bases lining up with TRBD2. V was pared by 0 bases and J by 7 bases, with 12 bases of the junction left unmatched. Germline V CDR1 and CDR2: SGHTA, FQGNSA. This CDR3 has 18 residues. The CDR3 coding sequence is TGTGCCAGCAGCTTAGCAATTCACGGACTAGCGGGAGTGATAGAGCAGTACTTC. This codes for CASSLAIHGLAGVIEQYF.

The count of this clone is one. The V and J genes are TRBV12-3 or TRBV12-4 and TRBJ2-7; D uncertain. The CDR3 has 12 amino acids. V lost 7 bases to trimming and J lost 5 bases, with 12 bases between them. The CDR3: CASTTFADEQYF. In nucleotides, the CDR3 is TGTGCCAGCACAACGTTTGCCGACGAGCAGTACTTC.

The V and J genes are TRBV11-2 and TRBJ2-1; TRBD2 matches at 9 bases. V was pared by 5 bases and J by 7 bases, with 12 bases of the junction left unmatched. The V gene's germline CDR1 is SGHAT and CDR2 FQNNGV. This CDR3 comprises 16 residues. CDR3 in amino acids: CASSGLAGAGRNEQFF. The CDR3 nucleotides read TGTGCCAGCAGCGGATTAGCGGGAGCAGGTAGGAATGAGCAGTTCTTC.

The chain recombines TRBV23-1 with TRBJ2-7; 8 nucleotides agree with TRBD2. TRBV23-1 is an ORF for which the function is uncertain. The V gene end was trimmed by 6 bases and the J gene end by 0 bases; junction bases not matched to a gene: 10. The CDR3 is 16 amino acids. The CDR3 DNA sequence: TGCGCCAGCAGCCTCCGGGGGGGCGACGCCTCCTACGAGCAGTACTTC. Its protein product is CASSLRGGDASYEQYF.

This clone occurred once. V is TRBV5-8 and J is TRBJ2-7; D is possibly TRBD2 (6 bases). Germline lookup yields CDR1 SGHTS and CDR2 YDEGEE. This CDR3 region has 15 residues. The germline V and J ends were trimmed by 0 bases and 1 base, with 11 bases remaining between them. This CDR3 is CASSLGAGTSYEQYF. The CDR3 DNA sequence: TGTGCCAGCAGCTTGGGCGCGGGAACTTCCTACGAGCAGTACTTC.

The rearrangement joins TRBV6-6 to TRBJ1-4; 8 bases are shared with TRBD1. This CDR3 has 13 residues. The V segment lost 3 bases and the J segment 8 bases; nucleotides outside the gene matches: 2. The V gene's germline CDR1 is MNHNY and CDR2 SVGAGI (reference sequence). In DNA, the CDR3 is TGTGCCAGCAGTTATACAGGGGGAGAAAAACTGTTTTTT. Translated: CASSYTGGEKLFF.

This chain uses TRBV19 with TRBJ1-2; 7 nucleotides line up with TRBD1. Germline CDR1 LNHDA, CDR2 SQIVND (reference sequence). This CDR3 spans 12 amino acids. V lost 4 bases and J lost 7; bases outside the gene matches: 3. CDR3 coding DNA: TGTGCCAGTAGTACCACAGGGGCTGGCTACACCTTC. Amino acid sequence: CASSTTGAGYTF.

This chain uses TRBV19 with TRBJ1-1; possible D gene TRBD1, 5 bases. Germline CDR1 LNHDA, CDR2 SQIVND (reference sequence). The V end was cut by 7 bases, the J end by 1 base, with 16 bases between. This CDR3 has 15 amino acids. As DNA, the CDR3 is TGTGCCAGTATTTCTCCGGGAGGGGCGAACACTGAAGCTTTCTTT. Residues: CASISPGGANTEAFF.

The chain is built from TRBV2 and TRBJ2-1; no clear D. This CDR3 spans 13 amino acids. Trimming took 1 base from V and 4 from J, leaving 5 bases between them. Germline lookup yields CDR1 SNHLY and CDR2 FYNNEI. The CDR3 nucleotides read TGTGCCAGCAGTGAAGGCGTTTACAATGAGCAGTTCTTC. It is translated as CASSEGVYNEQFF.

The chain employs TRBV19 and TRBJ1-2; no reliable D call. CDR1 is LNHDA, CDR2 SQIVND, per germline (reference sequence). The length of the CDR3 is 13 residues. Trimming stripped 4 bases from V and 6 bases from J, with 12 bases between. CDR3 bases: TGTGCCAGTAGTACGCGATCGTTTGATGGCTACACCTTC. It specifies CASSTRSFDGYTF.

The chain combines TRBV5-6 with TRBJ1-6, with D tentatively TRBD1 (5 bases). Germline CDR1 reads SGHDT; CDR2 reads YYEEEE. The ends were cut back, 1 base at V and 9 bases at J, with 11 bases in the middle. CDR3 length equals 14 residues. The CDR3 loop reads CASSLLGPGSPLHF. Written as DNA, the CDR3 is TGTGCCAGCAGCTTGTTGGGGCCTGGTTCACCCCTCCACTTT.